This T cell receptor (beta chain) was retrieved from a study of blood T cell repertoires in COVID-19. Study summary: Nucleic acid was either cDNA or gDNA, and it came from T cells, B-cell-depleted T cells, or PBMCs.

Assay: immunoSEQ multiplex PCR; the TCRdb copy retains only in-frame clones and omits some. The sample holds approximately 330,000 clones; roughly 86% are singletons and the top ten take approximately 10%. This receptor was taken from a man younger than 40 with COVID-19, enrolled during active disease. The sample consisted of peripheral blood.

The CDR3: CASSPRQGGTEAFF. CDR3 sequence (DNA): TGTGCCAGTAGTCCCAGACAGGGAGGCACTGAAGCTTTCTTT. The genes are TRBV19 and TRBJ1-1; 7 positions match TRBD1. Trimming at V came to 5 bases and at J to 4 bases, leaving 7 bases not matched to a gene. Germline V lookup: CDR1 LNHDA, CDR2 SQIVND (reference sequence). The CDR3 runs 14 residues.